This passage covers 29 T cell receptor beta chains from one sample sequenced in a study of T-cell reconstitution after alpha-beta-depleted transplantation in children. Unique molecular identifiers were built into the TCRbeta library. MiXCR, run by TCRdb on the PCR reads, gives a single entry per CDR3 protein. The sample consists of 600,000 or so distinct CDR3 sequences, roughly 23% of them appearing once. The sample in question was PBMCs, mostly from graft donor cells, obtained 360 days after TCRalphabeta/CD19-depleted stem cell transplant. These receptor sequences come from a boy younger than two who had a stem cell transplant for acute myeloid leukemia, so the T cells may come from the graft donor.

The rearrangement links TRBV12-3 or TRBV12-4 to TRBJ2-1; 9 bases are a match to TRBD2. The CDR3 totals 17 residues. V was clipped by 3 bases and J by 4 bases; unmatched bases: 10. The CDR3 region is CASSFIPAGGAYNEQFF. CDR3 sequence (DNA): TGTGCCAGCAGTTTTATCCCCGCGGGGGGGGCGTACAATGAGCAGTTCTTC.

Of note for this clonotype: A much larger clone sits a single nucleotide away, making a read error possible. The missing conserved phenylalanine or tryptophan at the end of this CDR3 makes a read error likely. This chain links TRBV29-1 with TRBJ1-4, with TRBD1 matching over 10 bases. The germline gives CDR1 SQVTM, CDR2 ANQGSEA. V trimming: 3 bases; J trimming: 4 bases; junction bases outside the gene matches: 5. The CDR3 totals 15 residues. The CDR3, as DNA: TGCAGCGTTGAGGACAGGGGGGCTAGTAATGAAAAACTGTTTTCT. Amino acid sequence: CSVEDRGASNEKLFS.

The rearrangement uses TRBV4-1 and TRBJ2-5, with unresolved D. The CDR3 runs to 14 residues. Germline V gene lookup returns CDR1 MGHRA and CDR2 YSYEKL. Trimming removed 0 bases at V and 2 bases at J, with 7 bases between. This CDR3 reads CASSQDDRQETQYF. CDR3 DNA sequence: TGCGCCAGCAGCCAAGACGACCGACAAGAGACCCAGTACTTC.

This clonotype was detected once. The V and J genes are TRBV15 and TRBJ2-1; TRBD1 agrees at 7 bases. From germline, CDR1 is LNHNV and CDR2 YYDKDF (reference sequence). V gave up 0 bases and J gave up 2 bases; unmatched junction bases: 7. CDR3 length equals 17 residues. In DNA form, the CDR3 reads TGTGCCACCAGCAGAGATCCGACCAGGGGGACCTACAATGAGCAGTTCTTC. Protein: CATSRDPTRGTYNEQFF.

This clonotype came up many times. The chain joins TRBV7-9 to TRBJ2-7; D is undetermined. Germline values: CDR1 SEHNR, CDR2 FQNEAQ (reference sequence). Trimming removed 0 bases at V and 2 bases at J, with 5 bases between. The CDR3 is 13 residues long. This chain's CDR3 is CASSLAPAYEQYF. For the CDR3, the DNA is TGTGCCAGCAGCTTAGCTCCAGCCTACGAGCAGTACTTC.

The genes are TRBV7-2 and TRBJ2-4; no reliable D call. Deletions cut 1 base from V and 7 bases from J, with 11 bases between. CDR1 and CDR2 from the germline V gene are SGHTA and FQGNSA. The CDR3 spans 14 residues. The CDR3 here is CASSLVAVGNIQYF. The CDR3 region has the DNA TGTGCCAGCAGCTTAGTCGCCGTGGGGAACATTCAGTACTTC.

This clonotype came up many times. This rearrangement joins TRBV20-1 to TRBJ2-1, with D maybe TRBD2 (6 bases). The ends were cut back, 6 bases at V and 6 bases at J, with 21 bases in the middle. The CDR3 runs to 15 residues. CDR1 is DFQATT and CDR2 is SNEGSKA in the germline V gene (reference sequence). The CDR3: CSAEPASSGRNEQFF. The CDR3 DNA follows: TGCAGTGCCGAACCGGCCTCGAGCGGGCGCAATGAGCAGTTCTTC.

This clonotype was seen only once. Here the CDR3 reads CASKGQGEQYF. In DNA, the CDR3 is TGTGCCAGCAAGGGCCAGGGCGAGCAGTACTTC. V is TRBV7-9 and J is TRBJ2-7, with D possibly being TRBD1 (5 bases). Trimming shortened V by 7 bases and J by 6 bases, and 10 bases separated the two germline ends. The CDR3 sequence is 11 residues long. CDR1 and CDR2 from the germline V gene are SEHNR and FQNEAQ (reference sequence).

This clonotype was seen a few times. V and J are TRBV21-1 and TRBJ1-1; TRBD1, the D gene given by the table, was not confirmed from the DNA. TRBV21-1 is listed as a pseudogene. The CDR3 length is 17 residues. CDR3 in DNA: TGTGCCAGCAGCAAAGCGGACGGGGAGCGAGGTCACACTGAAGCTTTCTTT. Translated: CASSKADGERGHTEAFF.

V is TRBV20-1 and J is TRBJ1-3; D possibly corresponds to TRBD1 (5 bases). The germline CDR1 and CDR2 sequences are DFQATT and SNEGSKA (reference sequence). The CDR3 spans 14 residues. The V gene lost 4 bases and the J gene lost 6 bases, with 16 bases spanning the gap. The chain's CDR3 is CSAKPGGLTNTIYF. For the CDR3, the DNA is TGCAGTGCTAAACCGGGGGGGTTGACAAACACCATATATTTT.

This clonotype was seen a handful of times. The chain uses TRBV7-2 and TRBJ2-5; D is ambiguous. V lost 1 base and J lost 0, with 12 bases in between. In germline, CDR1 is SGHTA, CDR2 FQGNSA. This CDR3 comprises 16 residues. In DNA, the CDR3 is TGTGCCAGCAGCTTAGTTGGTACGGCTGACCAAGAGACCCAGTACTTC. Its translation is CASSLVGTADQETQYF. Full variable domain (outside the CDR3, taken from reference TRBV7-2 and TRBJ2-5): GAGVSQSPSNKVTEKGKDVELRCDPISGHTALYWYRQSLGQGLEFLIYFQGNSAPDKSGLPSDRFSAERTGGSVSTLTIQRTQQEDSAVYLCASSLVGTADQETQYFGPGTRLLVL.

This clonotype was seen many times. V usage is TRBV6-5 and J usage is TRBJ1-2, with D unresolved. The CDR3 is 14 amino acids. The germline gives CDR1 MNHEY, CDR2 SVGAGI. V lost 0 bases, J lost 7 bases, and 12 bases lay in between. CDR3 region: CASSYSLGSSGYTF. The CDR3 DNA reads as TGTGCCAGCAGTTACTCACTGGGGAGTAGTGGCTACACCTTC.

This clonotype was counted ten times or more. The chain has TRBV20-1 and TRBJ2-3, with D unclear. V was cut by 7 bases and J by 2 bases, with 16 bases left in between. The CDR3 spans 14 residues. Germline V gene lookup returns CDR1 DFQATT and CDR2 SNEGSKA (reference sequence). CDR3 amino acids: CSGLRAPNTDTQYF. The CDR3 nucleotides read TGCAGTGGTTTAAGGGCGCCAAACACAGATACGCAGTATTTT.

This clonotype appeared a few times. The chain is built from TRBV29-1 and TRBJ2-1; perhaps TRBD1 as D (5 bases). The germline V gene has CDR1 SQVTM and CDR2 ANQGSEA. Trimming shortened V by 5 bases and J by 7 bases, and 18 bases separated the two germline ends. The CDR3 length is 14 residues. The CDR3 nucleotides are TGCAGCGTTCCTCGACAGCCTGGCCAAAATGAGCAGTTCTTC. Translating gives CSVPRQPGQNEQFF.

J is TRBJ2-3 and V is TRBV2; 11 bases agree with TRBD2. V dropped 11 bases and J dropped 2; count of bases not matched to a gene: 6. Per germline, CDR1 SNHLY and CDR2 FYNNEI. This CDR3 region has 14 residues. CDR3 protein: CAGGLAVYTDTQYF. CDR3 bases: TGTGCCGGGGGACTAGCGGTTTACACAGATACGCAGTATTTT. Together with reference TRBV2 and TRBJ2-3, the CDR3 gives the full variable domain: EPEVTQTPSHQVTQMGQEVILRCVPISNHLYFYWYRQILGQKVEFLVSFYNNEISEKSEIFDDQFSVERPDGSNFTLKIRSTKLEDSAMYFCAGGLAVYTDTQYFGPGTRLTVL.

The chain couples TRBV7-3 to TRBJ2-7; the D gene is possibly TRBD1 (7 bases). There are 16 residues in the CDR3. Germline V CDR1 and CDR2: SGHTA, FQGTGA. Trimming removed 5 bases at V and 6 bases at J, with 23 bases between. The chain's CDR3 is CASSVDRDCRSSEQYF. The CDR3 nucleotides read TGTGCCAGCAGCGTAGACAGGGACTGTCGCTCTTCCGAGCAGTACTTC.

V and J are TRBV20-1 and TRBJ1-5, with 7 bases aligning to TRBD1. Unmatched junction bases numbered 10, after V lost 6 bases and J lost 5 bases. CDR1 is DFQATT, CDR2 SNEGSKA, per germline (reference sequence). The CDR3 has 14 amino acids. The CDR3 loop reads CSARGGRIDQPQHF. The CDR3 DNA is TGCAGTGCCAGGGGGGGCAGGATTGATCAGCCCCAGCATTTT.

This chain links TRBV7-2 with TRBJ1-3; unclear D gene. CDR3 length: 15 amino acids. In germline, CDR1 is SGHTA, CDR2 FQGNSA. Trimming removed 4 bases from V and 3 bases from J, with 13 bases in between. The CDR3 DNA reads TGTGCCAGCAGCTCCTCGACGGTCTATGGAAACACCATATATTTT. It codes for CASSSSTVYGNTIYF.

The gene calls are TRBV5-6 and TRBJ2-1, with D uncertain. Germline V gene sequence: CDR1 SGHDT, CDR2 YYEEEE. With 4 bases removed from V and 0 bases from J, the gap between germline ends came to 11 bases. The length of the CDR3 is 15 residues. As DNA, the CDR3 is TGTGCCAGCAGCCGTCCTGCGAACTCCTACAATGAGCAGTTCTTC. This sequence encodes CASSRPANSYNEQFF.

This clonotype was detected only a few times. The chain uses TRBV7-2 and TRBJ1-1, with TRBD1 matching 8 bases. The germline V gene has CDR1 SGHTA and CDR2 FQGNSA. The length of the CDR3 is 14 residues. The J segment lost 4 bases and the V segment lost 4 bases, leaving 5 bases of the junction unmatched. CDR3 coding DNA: TGTGCCAGCAGCTCGGTACAGGGGGTCACTGAAGCTTTCTTT. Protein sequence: CASSSVQGVTEAFF.

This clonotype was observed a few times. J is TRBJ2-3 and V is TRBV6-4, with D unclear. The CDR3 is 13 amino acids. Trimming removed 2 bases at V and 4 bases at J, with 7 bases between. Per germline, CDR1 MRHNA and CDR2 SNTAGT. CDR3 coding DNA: TGTGCCAGCAGTGACCGTAGATCAGATACGCAGTATTTT. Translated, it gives CASSDRRSDTQYF.

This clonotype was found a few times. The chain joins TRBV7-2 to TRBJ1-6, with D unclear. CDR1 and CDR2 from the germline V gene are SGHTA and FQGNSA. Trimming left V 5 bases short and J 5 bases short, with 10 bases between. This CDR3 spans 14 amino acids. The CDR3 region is CASSPRRHNSPLHF. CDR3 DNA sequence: TGTGCCAGCAGCCCCAGGCGACATAATTCACCCCTCCACTTT.

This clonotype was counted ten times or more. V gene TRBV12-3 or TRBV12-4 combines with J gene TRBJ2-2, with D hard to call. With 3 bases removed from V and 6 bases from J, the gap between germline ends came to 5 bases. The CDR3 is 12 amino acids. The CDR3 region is CASSFIPGELFF. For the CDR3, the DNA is TGTGCCAGCAGTTTTATCCCCGGGGAGCTGTTTTTT.

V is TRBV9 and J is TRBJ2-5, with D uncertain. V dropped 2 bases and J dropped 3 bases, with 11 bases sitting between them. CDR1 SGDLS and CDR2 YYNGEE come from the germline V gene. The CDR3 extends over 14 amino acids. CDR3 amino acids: CASSVTGNEETQYF. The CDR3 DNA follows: TGTGCCAGCAGCGTTACTGGGAATGAAGAGACCCAGTACTTC.

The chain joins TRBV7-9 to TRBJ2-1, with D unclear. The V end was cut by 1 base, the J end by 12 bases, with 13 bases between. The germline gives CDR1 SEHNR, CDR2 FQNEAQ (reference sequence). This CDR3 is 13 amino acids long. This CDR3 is CASSLGPDWRQFF. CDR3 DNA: TGTGCCAGCAGCTTAGGGCCAGACTGGAGGCAGTTCTTC.

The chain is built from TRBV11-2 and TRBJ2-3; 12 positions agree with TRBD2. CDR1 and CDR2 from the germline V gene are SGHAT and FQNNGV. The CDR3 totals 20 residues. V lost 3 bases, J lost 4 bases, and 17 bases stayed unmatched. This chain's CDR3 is CASSFSGPASGGAPSDTQYF. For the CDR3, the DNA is TGTGCCAGCAGCTTTTCTGGTCCCGCTAGCGGGGGGGCCCCCTCAGATACGCAGTATTTT.

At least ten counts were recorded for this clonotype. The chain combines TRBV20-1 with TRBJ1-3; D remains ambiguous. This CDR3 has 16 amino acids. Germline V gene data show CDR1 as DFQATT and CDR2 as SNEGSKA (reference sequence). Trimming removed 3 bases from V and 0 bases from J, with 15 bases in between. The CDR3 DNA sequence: TGCAGTGCTAGGCGCACGGTGGAGAGCTCTGGAAACACCATATATTTT. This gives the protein CSARRTVESSGNTIYF.

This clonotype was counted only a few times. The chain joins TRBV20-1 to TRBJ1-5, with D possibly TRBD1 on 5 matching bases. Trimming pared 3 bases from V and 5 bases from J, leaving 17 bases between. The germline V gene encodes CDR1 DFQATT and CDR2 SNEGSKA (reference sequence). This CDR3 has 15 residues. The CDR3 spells CSASEGMWGHQPQHF. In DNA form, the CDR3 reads TGCAGTGCTAGCGAGGGGATGTGGGGCCATCAGCCCCAGCATTTT.

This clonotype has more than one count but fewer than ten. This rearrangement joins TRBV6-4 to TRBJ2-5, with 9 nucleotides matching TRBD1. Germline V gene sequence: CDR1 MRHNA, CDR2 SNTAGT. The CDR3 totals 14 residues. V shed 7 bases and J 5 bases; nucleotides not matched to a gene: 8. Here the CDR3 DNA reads TGTGCCAGCAAACAGGGGGCGAATGCGGAGACCCAGTACTTC. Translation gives CASKQGANAETQYF.